This note documents a single T cell receptor (beta chain) sequence. This sample was taken from a study of blood T cell repertoires in COVID-19. Enrolled through a virtual design, the participants were between about 18 and 89 years of age and came from 24 US areas. Repertoires were generated with immunoSEQ multiplex PCR, while TCRdb's copy carries only in-frame clones and drops some. Of under 300,000 clones in the sample, around 89% were seen once. The CDR3 has 14 amino acids. Germline CDR1 reads KGHSH; CDR2 reads LQKENI. V lost 1 base to trimming and J lost 8 bases, with 14 bases between them. Sequenced material: PBMCs or T cells enriched from blood (not recorded which). The V call is TRBV18, the J call TRBJ1-2; D might be TRBD1 (6 bases). The TCR comes from a middle-aged woman with acute COVID-19. CDR3 bases: TGTGCCAGCTCACCACAAACAGGGATTCAGGGCTACACCTTC. Protein product: CASSPQTGIQGYTF.